The 13 T cell receptor beta chains below all came from one sample that was sequenced in a study of T cell changes during pregnancy in multiple sclerosis. Sequencing used immunoSEQ multiplex PCR; TCRdb keeps in-frame clones, though not all of them. The data contain 38,000 or so clones, more than 90% of them singletons. The material was peripheral blood, obtained before pregnancy. These receptors came from a female donor with multiple sclerosis, enrolled in a pregnancy study.

The count of this clone is one. The rearrangement links TRBV28 to TRBJ2-3, with 8 bases lining up with TRBD2. Germline V gives CDR1 MDHEN, CDR2 SYDVKM. With V trimmed by 5 bases and J by 0 bases, 4 bases remained unmatched. The CDR3 extends over 15 amino acids. CDR3 region: CASSRRGASTDTQYF. CDR3 nucleotide sequence: TGTGCCAGCAGTCGGCGGGGGGCCAGCACAGATACGCAGTATTTT.

CDR3 region: CASSLQEAGELFF. CDR3 bases: TGTGCCAGCAGCTTACAGGAGGCAGGGGAGCTGTTTTTT. The chain recombines TRBV7-9 with TRBJ2-2, with a tentative D call TRBD2 (5 bases). Germline CDR1 is SEHNR and CDR2 is FQNEAQ (reference sequence). The CDR3 extends over 13 amino acids. V gave up 2 bases and J gave up 8 bases, with 9 bases separating them.

The CDR3 DNA sequence: TGTGCCAGTAGTAGGGGACTAGCGGGAGTCTCGTACCAAGAGACCCAGTACTTC. Translating it yields CASSRGLAGVSYQETQYF. This chain joins TRBV19 and TRBJ2-5; 14 bases match TRBD2. This CDR3 region has 18 residues. From germline, CDR1 is LNHDA and CDR2 SQIVND (reference sequence). V dropped 4 bases and J dropped 0; count of bases not matched to a gene: 7. Complete variable domain (other parts from reference TRBV19 and TRBJ2-5): DGGITQSPKYLFRKEGQNVTLSCEQNLNHDAMYWYRQDPGQGLRLIYYSQIVNDFQKGDIAEGYSVSREKKESFPLTVTSAQKNPTAFYLCASSRGLAGVSYQETQYFGPGTRLLVL.

CDR3 DNA: TGTGCCAGCGGAGACGTGGGACTAGCGATAGATACGCAGTATTTT. The encoded protein is CASGDVGLAIDTQYF. This chain uses TRBV6-6 with TRBJ2-3, with 10 bases lining up with TRBD2. The trim removed 8 bases at V and 5 bases at J, leaving 10 bases unmatched. Germline CDR1 and CDR2: MNHNY and SVGAGI (reference sequence). CDR3 length: 15 residues.

This clone occurred once. The chain uses TRBV9 and TRBJ1-3, with D perhaps TRBD1 (5 bases). Trimming cost V 4 bases and J 4 bases, with 15 bases left between them. The CDR3 has 15 amino acids. The germline V gene encodes CDR1 SGDLS and CDR2 YYNGEE. The CDR3 reads CASSPRGGTGNTIYF. As DNA, the CDR3 is TGTGCCAGCAGCCCCCGGGGAGGGACGGGAAACACCATATATTTT. Full variable domain (remainder filled in from reference TRBV9 and TRBJ1-3): DSGVTQTPKHLITATGQRVTLRCSPRSGDLSVYWYQQSLDQGLQFLIQYYNGEERAKGNILERFSAQQFPDLHSELNLSSLELGDSALYFCASSPRGGTGNTIYFGEGSWLTVV.

The genes are TRBV5-1 and TRBJ1-1; TRBD1 aligns across 7 bases. The junction had 11 bases not matched to a gene; V was cut back by 1 base and J by 5 bases. CDR3 length equals 16 residues. Germline values: CDR1 SGHRS, CDR2 YFSETQ. The CDR3 coding sequence is TGCGCCAGCAGCTTGACGCCGGGACAGCAAGGTACTGAAGCTTTCTTT. As protein: CASSLTPGQQGTEAFF.

The J gene is TRBJ1-5, the V gene TRBV28; D might be TRBD1 (6 bases). Per germline, CDR1 MDHEN and CDR2 SYDVKM. V lost 8 bases to trimming and J lost 2 bases, with 7 bases between them. There are 12 residues in the CDR3. CDR3 protein: CASSGGNQPQHF. Written as DNA, the CDR3 is TGTGCCAGCTCAGGGGGCAATCAGCCCCAGCATTTT.

The chain is built from TRBV10-3 and TRBJ2-4, with D possibly matching TRBD1 (6 bases). Trimming removed 0 bases at V and 7 bases at J, with 13 bases between. Germline CDR1 reads ENHRY; CDR2 reads SYGVKD. This CDR3 comprises 15 residues. The CDR3 DNA reads as TGTGCCATCAGTGAGTCGAAGGCTAGGGGGAACATTCAGTACTTC. This encodes CAISESKARGNIQYF.

The table lists this clone with a few counts. The chain employs TRBV28 and TRBJ1-5; 8 bases are a match to TRBD1. Germline CDR1 MDHEN, CDR2 SYDVKM. The V and J ends lost 4 bases and 7 bases, in that order; junction bases with no gene match: 6. CDR3 size: 14 residues. The DNA of the CDR3 is TGTGCCAGCAGTTGGGGACAGGAGAGACAGCCCCAGCATTTT. Translating gives CASSWGQERQPQHF.

This clone has just one count. The chain uses TRBV11-2 and TRBJ2-7; no clear D. The length of the CDR3 is 14 residues. V was pared by 2 bases and J by 4 bases, with 12 bases between. The germline CDR1 and CDR2 sequences are SGHAT and FQNNGV. The CDR3 region has the DNA TGTGCCAGCAGCTTAACCAACGGTGTTTACGAGCAGTACTTC. This translates into CASSLTNGVYEQYF.

The J gene is TRBJ1-1, the V gene TRBV5-8, with a possible D match to TRBD1 (5 bases). V lost 5 bases to trimming and J lost 5 bases, with 25 bases between them. The CDR3 length is 17 residues. Germline CDR1 and CDR2: SGHTS and YDEGEE. This CDR3 reads CASSAGLGTSRSTEAFF. For the CDR3, the DNA is TGTGCCAGCAGTGCGGGGTTAGGGACTTCCCGGAGTACTGAAGCTTTCTTT.

The chain uses TRBV9 and TRBJ2-5; D remains unclear. The closer fit of TRBJ2-7 to the DNA end suggests the J call may be wrong. In germline, CDR1 is SGDLS, CDR2 YYNGEE. CDR3 length equals 13 residues. The DNA of the CDR3 is TGTGCCAGCAGCGTATCACATAGTAGCGAGCAGTACTTC. Amino acids: CASSVSHSSEQYF.

J is TRBJ2-1 and V is TRBV9; TRBD2 matches at 11 bases. Per germline, CDR1 SGDLS and CDR2 YYNGEE. V dropped 0 bases and J dropped 5; count of bases not matched to a gene: 4. The CDR3 totals 16 residues. CDR3 loop: CASSVGSGRGDNEQFF. The CDR3 nucleotides are TGTGCCAGCAGCGTAGGTAGCGGGAGGGGGGACAATGAGCAGTTCTTC.